This T cell receptor beta chain was identified in a study of blood T cell repertoires in COVID-19. Study at large: Acute and convalescent COVID-19 samples came from the United States, Italy and Spain. T cells, B-cell-depleted T cells, or PBMCs provided the cDNA or gDNA that served as material.

In the source study's methods: The authors estimated nucleated cell counts from reference gene primer amplification. Sequenced by immunoSEQ multiplex PCR; TCRdb stores in-frame clones only, minus some. D and trimming were read from the DNA, whereas the V and J calls and clone size are those reported in that table. Found here are about 160,000 clones, under 90% of them singletons; the top ten hold roughly a tenth. The CDR3 has 17 residues. The germline V gene has CDR1 SGHTA and CDR2 FQGTGA. With V trimmed by 0 bases and J by 5 bases, 8 bases remained unmatched. Sequenced input: peripheral blood. The V call is TRBV7-3, the J call TRBJ2-1; TRBD2 matches 9 bases. The receptor's source is a woman older than 75 with active or convalescent COVID-19. CDR3 in DNA: TGTGCCAGCAGCTTAACGTTAGAGCGGGAGGCCAACAATGAGCAGTTCTTC. Encoded protein: CASSLTLEREANNEQFF.